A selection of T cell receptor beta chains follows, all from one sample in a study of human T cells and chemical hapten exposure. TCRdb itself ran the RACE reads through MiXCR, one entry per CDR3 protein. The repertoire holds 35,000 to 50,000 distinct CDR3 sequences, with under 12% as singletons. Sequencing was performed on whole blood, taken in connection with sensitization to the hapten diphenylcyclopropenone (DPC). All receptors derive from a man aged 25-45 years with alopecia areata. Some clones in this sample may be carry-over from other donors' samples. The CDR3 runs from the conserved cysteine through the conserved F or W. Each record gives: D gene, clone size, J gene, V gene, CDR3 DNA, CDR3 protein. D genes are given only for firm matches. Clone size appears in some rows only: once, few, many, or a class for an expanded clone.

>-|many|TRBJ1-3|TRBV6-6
TGTGCCAGCAGTTACTGGGTTGGACGGGGCTCTGGAAACACCATATATTTT
CASSYWVGRGSGNTIYF
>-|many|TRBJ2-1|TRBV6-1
TGTGCCAGCAGTGACTCCTCGGCTCAGTTCTTC
CASSDSSAQFF
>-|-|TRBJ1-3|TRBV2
TGTGCCAGCAGTGACCCACCGCTCTCTGGAAACACCATATATTTT
CASSDPPLSGNTIYF
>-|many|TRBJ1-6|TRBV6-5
TGTGCCAGCAGTACCACTCCCGGACAGAGCTCCTATAATTCACCCCTCCACTTT
CASSTTPGQSSYNSPLHF
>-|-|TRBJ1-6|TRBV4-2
TGTGCCAGCAGCCAGGACTATAATTCACCCCTCCACTTT
CASSQDYNSPLHF
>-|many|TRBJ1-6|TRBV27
TGTGCCAGCAGTTTATTGGGTAGGAATTCACCCCTCCACTTT
CASSLLGRNSPLHF
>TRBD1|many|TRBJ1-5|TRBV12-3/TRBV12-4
TGTGCCAGCAGCCGGGACAGGGGAGGTCGGCAGCCCCAGCATTTT
CASSRDRGGRQPQHF
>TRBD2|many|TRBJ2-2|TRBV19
TGTGCCAGTAGTAGCCGACTAGCGGGAGACACCGGGGAGCTGTTTTTT
CASSSRLAGDTGELFF
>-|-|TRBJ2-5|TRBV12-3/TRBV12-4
TGTGCCAGCAGTCACCGACAGTTCCAAGAGACCCAGTACTTC
CASSHRQFQETQYF
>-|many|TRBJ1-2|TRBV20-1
TGCAGTGCTAGCTCAGGGGTCGGCTATGGCTACACCTTC
CSASSGVGYGYTF
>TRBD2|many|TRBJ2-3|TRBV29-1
TGCAGCGGTCGACAAGCGGGAGCCAAAGATACGCAGTATTTT
CSGRQAGAKDTQYF
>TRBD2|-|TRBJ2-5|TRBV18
TGTGCCAGCTCACCGCTAGCGGGGGGCCCCCAAGAGACCCAGTACTTC
CASSPLAGGPQETQYF
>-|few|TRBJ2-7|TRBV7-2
TGTGCCAGCAGCCCCGACCCTGGGGCCTTCTACGAGCAGTACTTC
CASSPDPGAFYEQYF